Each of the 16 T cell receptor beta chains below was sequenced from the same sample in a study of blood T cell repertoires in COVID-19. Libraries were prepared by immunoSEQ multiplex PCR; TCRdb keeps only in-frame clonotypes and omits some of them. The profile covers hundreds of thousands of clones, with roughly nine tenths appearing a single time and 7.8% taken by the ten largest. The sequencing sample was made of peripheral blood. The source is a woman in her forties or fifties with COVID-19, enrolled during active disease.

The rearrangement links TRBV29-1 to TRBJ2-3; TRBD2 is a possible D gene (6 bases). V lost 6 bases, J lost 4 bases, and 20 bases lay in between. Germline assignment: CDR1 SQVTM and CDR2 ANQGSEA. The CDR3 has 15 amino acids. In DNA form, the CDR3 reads TGCAGCGTCTCCTCCGGGGCTGGAGGGGCAGATACGCAGTATTTT. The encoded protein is CSVSSGAGGADTQYF.

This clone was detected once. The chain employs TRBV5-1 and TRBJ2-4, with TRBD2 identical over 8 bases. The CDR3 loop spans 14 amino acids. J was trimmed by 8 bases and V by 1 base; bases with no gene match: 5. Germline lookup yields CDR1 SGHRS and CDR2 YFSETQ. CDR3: CASSLFSGEDIQYF. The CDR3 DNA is TGCGCCAGCAGCTTGTTTAGCGGGGAAGACATTCAGTACTTC.

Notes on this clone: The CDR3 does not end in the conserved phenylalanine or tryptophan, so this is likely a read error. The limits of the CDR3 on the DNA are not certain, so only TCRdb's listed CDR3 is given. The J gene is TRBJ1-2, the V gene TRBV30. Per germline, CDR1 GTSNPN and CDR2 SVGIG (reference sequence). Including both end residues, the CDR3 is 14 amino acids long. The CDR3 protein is CAWSVWTGGQRFFV.

The CDR3 loop is CASKSGVGQPQHF. The CDR3, as DNA: TGTGCCAGCAAGTCAGGGGTGGGTCAGCCCCAGCATTTT. V and J are TRBV6-1 and TRBJ1-5; tentatively, D is TRBD1 (6 bases). This CDR3 is 13 amino acids long. V lost 7 bases, J lost 6 bases, and 13 bases lay in between. Germline lookup yields CDR1 MNHNS and CDR2 SASEGT.

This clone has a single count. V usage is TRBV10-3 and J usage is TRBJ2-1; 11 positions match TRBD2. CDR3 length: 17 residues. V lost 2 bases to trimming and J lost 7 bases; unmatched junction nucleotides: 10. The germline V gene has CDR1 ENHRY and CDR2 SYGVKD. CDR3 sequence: CAISERPSGGLSNEQFF. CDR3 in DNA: TGTGCCATCAGTGAGAGGCCTAGCGGGGGGCTATCGAATGAGCAGTTCTTC.

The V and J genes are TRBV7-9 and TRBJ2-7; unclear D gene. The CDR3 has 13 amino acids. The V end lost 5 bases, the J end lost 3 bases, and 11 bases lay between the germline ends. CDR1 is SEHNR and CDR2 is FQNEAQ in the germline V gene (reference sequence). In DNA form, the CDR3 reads TGTGCCAGCAGCCTCCCACCTATCTACGAGCAGTACTTC. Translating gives CASSLPPIYEQYF.

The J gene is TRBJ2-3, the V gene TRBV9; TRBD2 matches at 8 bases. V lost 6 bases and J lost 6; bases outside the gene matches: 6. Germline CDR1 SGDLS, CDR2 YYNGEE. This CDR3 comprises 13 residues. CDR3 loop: CASTGLEYDTQYF. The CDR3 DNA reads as TGTGCCAGCACGGGACTAGAGTACGATACGCAGTATTTT.

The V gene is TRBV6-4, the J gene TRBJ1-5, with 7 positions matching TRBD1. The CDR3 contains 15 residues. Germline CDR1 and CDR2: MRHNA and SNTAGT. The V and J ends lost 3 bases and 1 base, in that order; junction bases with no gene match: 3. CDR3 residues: CASSEGGMSNQPQHF. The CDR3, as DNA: TGTGCCAGCAGTGAAGGGGGCATGAGCAATCAGCCCCAGCATTTT.

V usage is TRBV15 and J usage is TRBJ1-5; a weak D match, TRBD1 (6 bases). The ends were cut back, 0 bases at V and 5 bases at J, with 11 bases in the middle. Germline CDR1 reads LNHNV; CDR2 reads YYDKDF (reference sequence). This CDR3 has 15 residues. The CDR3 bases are TGTGCCACCAGCAGAGATCAAGGGGGAGATCAGCCCCAGCATTTT. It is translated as CATSRDQGGDQPQHF. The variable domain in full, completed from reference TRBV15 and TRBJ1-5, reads DAMVIQNPRYQVTQFGKPVTLSCSQTLNHNVMYWYQQKSSQAPKLLFHYYDKDFNNEADTPDNFQSRRPNTSFCFLDIRSPGLGDTAMYLCATSRDQGGDQPQHFGDGTRLSIL.

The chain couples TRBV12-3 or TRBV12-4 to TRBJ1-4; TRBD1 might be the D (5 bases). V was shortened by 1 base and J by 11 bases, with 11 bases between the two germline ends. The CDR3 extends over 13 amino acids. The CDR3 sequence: CASSLVGGGKLFF. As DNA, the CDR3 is TGTGCCAGCAGTTTAGTCGGGGGTGGGAAACTGTTTTTT.

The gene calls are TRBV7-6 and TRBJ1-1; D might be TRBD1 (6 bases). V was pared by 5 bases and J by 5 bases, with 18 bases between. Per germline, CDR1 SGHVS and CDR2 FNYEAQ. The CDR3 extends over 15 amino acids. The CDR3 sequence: CASSLGGGARTEAFF. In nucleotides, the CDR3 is TGTGCCAGCAGCCTCGGAGGGGGGGCGAGGACTGAAGCTTTCTTT.

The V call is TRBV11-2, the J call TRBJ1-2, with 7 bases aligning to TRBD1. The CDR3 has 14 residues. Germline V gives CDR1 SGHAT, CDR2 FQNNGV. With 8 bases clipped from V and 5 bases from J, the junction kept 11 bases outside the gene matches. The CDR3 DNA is TGTGCCAGCGGAACTGACAGGGCAGTTTATGGCTACACCTTC. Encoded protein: CASGTDRAVYGYTF.

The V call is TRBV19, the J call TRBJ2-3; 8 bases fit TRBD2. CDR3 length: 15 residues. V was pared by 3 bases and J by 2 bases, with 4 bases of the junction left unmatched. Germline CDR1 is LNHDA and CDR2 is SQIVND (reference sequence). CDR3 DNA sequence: TGTGCCAGTAGTATGAGGACTAGCAACACAGATACGCAGTATTTT. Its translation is CASSMRTSNTDTQYF. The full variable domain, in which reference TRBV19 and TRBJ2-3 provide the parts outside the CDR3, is DGGITQSPKYLFRKEGQNVTLSCEQNLNHDAMYWYRQDPGQGLRLIYYSQIVNDFQKGDIAEGYSVSREKKESFPLTVTSAQKNPTAFYLCASSMRTSNTDTQYFGPGTRLTVL.

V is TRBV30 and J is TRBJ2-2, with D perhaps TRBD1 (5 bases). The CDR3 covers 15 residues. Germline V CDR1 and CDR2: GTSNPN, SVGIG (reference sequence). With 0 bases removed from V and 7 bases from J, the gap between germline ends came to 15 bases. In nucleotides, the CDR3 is TGTGCCTGGAGTGTACTACCAGGGTTCGGCGGGGAGCTGTTTTTT. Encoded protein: CAWSVLPGFGGELFF.

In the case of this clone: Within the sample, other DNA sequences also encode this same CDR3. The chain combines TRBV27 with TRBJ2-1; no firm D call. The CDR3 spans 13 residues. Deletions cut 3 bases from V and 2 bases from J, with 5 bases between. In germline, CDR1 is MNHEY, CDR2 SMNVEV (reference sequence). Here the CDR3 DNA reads TGTGCCAGCAGTTTGAGTGCCTACAATGAGCAGTTCTTC. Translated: CASSLSAYNEQFF.

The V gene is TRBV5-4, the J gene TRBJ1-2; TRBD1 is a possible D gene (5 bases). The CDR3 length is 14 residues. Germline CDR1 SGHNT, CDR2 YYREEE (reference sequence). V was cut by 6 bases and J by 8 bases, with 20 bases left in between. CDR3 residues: CASTPGPQGTGYTF. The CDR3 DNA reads TGTGCCAGCACCCCTGGGCCCCAGGGTACGGGCTACACCTTC.